This T cell receptor beta chain came from a study of blood T cell repertoires in COVID-19. Whole-study context: COVID-19 samples collected from the United States, Italy and Spain covered acute and convalescent phases.

The V end lost 4 bases, the J end lost 0 bases, and 7 bases lay between the germline ends. This CDR3 region has 13 residues. The germline gives CDR1 SGHDT, CDR2 YYEEEE. Method: immunoSEQ multiplex PCR; TCRdb's copy keeps in-frame clones and lacks some. The repertoire holds around 150,000 clones, with 75% to 90% as singletons. Specimen: peripheral blood. This receptor was obtained from a woman aged 60-75 years with active or convalescent COVID-19. The J gene is TRBJ1-1, the V gene TRBV5-6; unclear D gene. CDR3: CASSPDMNTEAFF. The CDR3 coding sequence is TGTGCCAGCAGCCCTGACATGAACACTGAAGCTTTCTTT.